This TCR beta chain originates from a study of T-cell memory formation after mild COVID-19. For the study at large: Clustering of TCRs was largely donor specific. Study-wide findings and caveats: Clones that contracted clustered mainly in CM and EM if CD4+ and in EMRA if CD8+. Researchers found some responding clones in pre-infection memory, a sign that cross-reactive memory joined.

TCR alpha and TCR beta cDNA libraries with sample barcodes and UMIs came from 5'RACE using constant-segment primers. TCRdb reanalysed the 5' RACE reads using MiXCR and keeps one entry per CDR3 protein. The table shows roughly 280,000 distinct CDR3 sequences, with 8.2% occurring only once. This clonotype was seen only a few times. What it binds is unknown. Sequencing was carried out using PBMCs or a T cell subset sorted from them (not recorded which). The clonotype originates from a man between 18 and 29 years old who had mild COVID-19 (a few samples of this study predate the infection). Cell type and time point are not known.

CDR3 coding DNA: TGCAGTGCTAGAGGGACAGCCGGTTACAATGAGCAGTTCTTC. Translation gives CSARGTAGYNEQFF. V is TRBV20-1 and J is TRBJ2-1, with D possibly being TRBD1 (6 bases). Germline values: CDR1 DFQATT, CDR2 SNEGSKA (reference sequence). This CDR3 comprises 14 residues. V was trimmed by 1 base and J by 4 bases, leaving 11 bases between them.